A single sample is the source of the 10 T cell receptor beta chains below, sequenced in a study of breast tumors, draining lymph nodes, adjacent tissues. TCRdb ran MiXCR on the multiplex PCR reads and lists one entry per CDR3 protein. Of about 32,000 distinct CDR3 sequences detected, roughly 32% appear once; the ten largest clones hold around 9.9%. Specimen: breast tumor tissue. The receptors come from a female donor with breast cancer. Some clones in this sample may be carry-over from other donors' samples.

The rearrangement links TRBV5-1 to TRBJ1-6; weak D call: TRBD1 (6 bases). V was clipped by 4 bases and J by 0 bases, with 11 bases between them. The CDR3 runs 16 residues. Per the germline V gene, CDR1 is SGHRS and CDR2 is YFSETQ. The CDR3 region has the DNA TGCGCCAGCAGCCCTGGACAGAGCTCCTATAATTCACCCCTCCACTTT. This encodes CASSPGQSSYNSPLHF.

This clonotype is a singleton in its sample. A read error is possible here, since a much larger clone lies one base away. CDR3 sequence (DNA): TGTGCCCCTACCAAGGAGGGAAACACCGTATATTTT. It encodes CAPTKEGNTVYF. This chain connects TRBV28 to TRBJ1-3; D gene unclear. Germline V gene lookup returns CDR1 MDHEN and CDR2 SYDVKM. The CDR3 extends over 12 amino acids.

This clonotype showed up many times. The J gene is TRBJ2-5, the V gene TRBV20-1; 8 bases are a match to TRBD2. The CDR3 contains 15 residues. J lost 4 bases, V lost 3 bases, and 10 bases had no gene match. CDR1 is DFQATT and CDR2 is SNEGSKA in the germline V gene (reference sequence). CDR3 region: CSASPGGAPRETQYF. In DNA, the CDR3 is TGCAGTGCTAGTCCCGGGGGGGCCCCGCGAGAGACCCAGTACTTC.

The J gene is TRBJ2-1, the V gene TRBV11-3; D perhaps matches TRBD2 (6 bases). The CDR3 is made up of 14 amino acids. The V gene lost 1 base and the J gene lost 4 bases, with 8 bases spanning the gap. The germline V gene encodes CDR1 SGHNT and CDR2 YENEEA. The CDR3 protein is CASSLAGAYNEQFF. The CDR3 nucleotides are TGTGCCAGCAGCTTAGCGGGAGCTTACAATGAGCAGTTCTTC.

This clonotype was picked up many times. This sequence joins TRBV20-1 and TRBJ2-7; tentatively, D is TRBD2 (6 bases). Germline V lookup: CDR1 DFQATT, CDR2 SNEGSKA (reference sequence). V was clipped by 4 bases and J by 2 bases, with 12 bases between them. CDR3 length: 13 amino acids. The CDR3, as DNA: TGCAGTGCTATTGGCGGGGCAACCTACGAGCAGTACTTC. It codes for CSAIGGATYEQYF.

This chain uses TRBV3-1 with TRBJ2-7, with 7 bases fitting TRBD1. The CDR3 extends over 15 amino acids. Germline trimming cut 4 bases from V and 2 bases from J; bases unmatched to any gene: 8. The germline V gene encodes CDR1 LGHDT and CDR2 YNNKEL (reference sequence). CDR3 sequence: CASSRNRGTTYEQYF. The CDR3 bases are TGTGCCAGCAGCCGAAACAGGGGTACTACCTACGAGCAGTACTTC.

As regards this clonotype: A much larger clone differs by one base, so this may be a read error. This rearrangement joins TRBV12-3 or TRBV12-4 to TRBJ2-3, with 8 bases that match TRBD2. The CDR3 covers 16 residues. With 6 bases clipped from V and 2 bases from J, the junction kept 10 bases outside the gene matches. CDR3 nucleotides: TGTGCCAGCAGGGCGTCTAGCGGGCATCTCACAGATACGCAGTATTTT. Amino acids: CASRASSGHLTDTQYF.

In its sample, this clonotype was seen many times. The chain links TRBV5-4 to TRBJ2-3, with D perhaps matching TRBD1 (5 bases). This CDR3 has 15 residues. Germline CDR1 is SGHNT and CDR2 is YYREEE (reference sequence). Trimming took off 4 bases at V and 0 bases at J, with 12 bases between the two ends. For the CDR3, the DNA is TGTGCCAGCAGCAGTCAGGGCCTTAGCACAGATACGCAGTATTTT. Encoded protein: CASSSQGLSTDTQYF. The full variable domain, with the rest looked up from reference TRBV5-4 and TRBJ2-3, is ETGVTQSPTHLIKTRGQQVTLRCSSQSGHNTVSWYQQALGQGPQFIFQYYREEENGRGNFPPRFSGLQFPNYSSELNVNALELDDSALYLCASSSQGLSTDTQYFGPGTRLTVL.

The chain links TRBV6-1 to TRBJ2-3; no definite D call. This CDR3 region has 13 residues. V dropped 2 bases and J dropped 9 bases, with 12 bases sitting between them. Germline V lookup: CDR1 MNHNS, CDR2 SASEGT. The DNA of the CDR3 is TGTGCCAGCAGTGAAATGGCCCTGAAAACGCAGTATTTT. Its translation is CASSEMALKTQYF.

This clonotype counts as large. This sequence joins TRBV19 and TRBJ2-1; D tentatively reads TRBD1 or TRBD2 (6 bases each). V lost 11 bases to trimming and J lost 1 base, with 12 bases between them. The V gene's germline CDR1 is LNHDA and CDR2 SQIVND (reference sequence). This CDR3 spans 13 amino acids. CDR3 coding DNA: TGTGCCGGAGGGGGTAGGTCCTACAATGAGCAGTTCTTC. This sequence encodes CAGGGRSYNEQFF.